This is a list of T cell receptor beta chains from one sample in a study of cytomegalovirus exposure and HLA in healthy donors. The table came from immunoSEQ multiplex PCR; TCRdb's copy has only in-frame clones and leaves some out. The table records under 200,000 clones, approximately 84% of them present only once. Sequences were obtained from PBMCs. Source of these receptors: a boy aged 2 to 10 in good health and CMV-seronegative. Each CDR3 is given with its conserved first and last residue. The order of the fields is J gene, clone size, V gene, D gene, CDR3 length, CDR3 protein, CDR3 DNA. D genes are given only for firm matches. Rows may omit the clone size; those that give it use once, few, many or a size class.

TRBJ2-7	-	TRBV30	-	12	CAWSTGSYEQYF	TGTGCCTGGAGTACGGGGTCCTACGAGCAGTACTTC
TRBJ2-7	-	TRBV7-6	TRBD2	20	CASSTLGSGTSGTTAYEQYF	TGTGCCAGCAGCACCCTCGGATCCGGGACTAGCGGGACTACCGCCTACGAGCAGTACTTC
TRBJ1-5	-	TRBV2	-	14	CASSPLTGNQPQHF	TGTGCCAGCAGCCCCTTGACAGGCAATCAGCCCCAGCATTTT
TRBJ2-3	-	TRBV6-1	-	13	CASSEDGEGTQYF	TGTGCCAGCAGTGAAGACGGGGAAGGTACGCAGTATTTT
TRBJ1-2	-	TRBV15	-	14	CATSRERRGYGYTF	TGTGCCACCAGCAGAGAGCGGCGGGGGTATGGCTACACCTTC
TRBJ1-2	-	TRBV7-2	TRBD1	15	CASSLGQGGGYGYTF	TGTGCCAGCAGCTTAGGACAGGGGGGCGGCTATGGCTACACCTTC
TRBJ1-1	-	TRBV18	-	14	CASSPDRRNTEAFF	TGTGCCAGCTCACCCGACAGAAGGAACACTGAAGCTTTCTTT
TRBJ2-1	few	TRBV19	TRBD2	15	CASSMSAGGYNEQFF	TGTGCCAGTAGTATGTCGGCGGGAGGGTACAATGAGCAGTTCTTC
TRBJ1-3	-	TRBV5-1	TRBD1	15	CASSITGGSGNTIYF	TGCGCCAGCAGCATAACAGGGGGATCGGGGAACACCATATATTTT
TRBJ2-7	-	TRBV5-1	-	13	CASSLTAVYEQYF	TGCGCCAGCAGCCTGACAGCAGTCTACGAGCAGTACTTC
TRBJ2-1	-	TRBV19	TRBD2	16	CASSSRSGGAYNEQFF	TGTGCCAGTAGTAGCCGTAGCGGGGGTGCCTACAATGAGCAGTTCTTC
TRBJ2-1	-	TRBV5-1	TRBD1	15	CASSLGGQGINEQFF	TGCGCCAGCAGCTTGGGTGGACAGGGGATCAATGAGCAGTTCTTC
TRBJ2-1	-	TRBV4-2	-	17	CASSQGSRGKAHNEQFF	TGTGCCAGCAGCCAAGGAAGTAGGGGAAAAGCTCACAATGAGCAGTTCTTC
TRBJ1-5	-	TRBV19	TRBD1	16	CASNWGQGARNQPQHF	TGTGCCAGTAATTGGGGACAGGGGGCACGCAATCAGCCCCAGCATTTT
TRBJ1-6	-	TRBV7-9	TRBD1	14	CASSLTGEDSPLHF	TGTGCCAGCAGCTTAACAGGGGAGGATTCACCCCTCCACTTT
TRBJ1-3	-	TRBV6-5	-	15	CASSYTGSSGNTIYF	TGTGCCAGCAGTTACACAGGGAGCTCTGGAAACACCATATATTTT
TRBJ1-4	once	TRBV9	TRBD1	13	CASQGQNNEKLFF	TGTGCCAGCCAGGGACAGAATAATGAAAAACTGTTTTTT
TRBJ1-2	few	TRBV6-6	-	13	CASRRDTKYGYTF	TGTGCCAGCAGACGGGACACCAAGTATGGCTACACCTTC
TRBJ1-5	-	TRBV5-6	TRBD1	16	CASSLYGTGGGQPQHF	TGTGCCAGCAGCTTATACGGGACAGGTGGAGGCCAGCCCCAGCATTTT
TRBJ2-6	-	TRBV6-5	-	15	CASSRVRSGANVLTF	TGTGCCAGCAGTCGAGTGAGGTCTGGGGCCAACGTCCTGACTTTC
TRBJ1-5	-	TRBV30	-	13	CAWSVPENQPQHF	TGTGCCTGGAGTGTACCCGAGAATCAGCCCCAGCATTTT
TRBJ2-7	-	TRBV11-2	TRBD2	15	CASSATSGSFYEQYF	TGTGCCAGCAGCGCGACTAGCGGGAGTTTCTACGAGCAGTACTTC
TRBJ1-1	-	TRBV28	-	11	CASGYADEAFF	TGTGCCAGCGGATATGCGGATGAAGCTTTCTTT
TRBJ1-1	once	TRBV5-4	-	13	CASSLGLYTEAFF	TGTGCCAGCAGCTTGGGGCTCTACACTGAAGCTTTCTTT
TRBJ1-2	-	TRBV6-6	-	14	CASSYSTDNYGYTF	TGTGCCAGCAGTTACTCGACAGATAACTATGGCTACACCTTC
TRBJ2-7	few	TRBV27	TRBD2	14	CASSTEREGGEQYF	TGTGCCAGCAGCACAGAGCGGGAGGGCGGGGAGCAGTACTTC
TRBJ2-3	once	TRBV5-1	-	11	CASSQTDTQYF	TGCGCCAGCAGTCAGACAGATACGCAGTATTTT
TRBJ2-5	-	TRBV6-5	TRBD1	14	CASSYRDRQETQYF	TGTGCCAGCAGTTACCGGGACAGACAAGAGACCCAGTACTTC
TRBJ2-3	once	TRBV11-2	TRBD2	17	CASSSRAASGSTDTQYF	TGTGCCAGCAGCTCCCGAGCGGCTAGCGGGAGTACAGATACGCAGTATTTT
TRBJ1-5	-	TRBV29-1	-	14	CSVETGFGDQPQHF	TGCAGCGTGGAAACAGGGTTCGGCGATCAGCCCCAGCATTTT
TRBJ2-5	-	TRBV5-1	TRBD1	16	CASSVRQGGIQETQYF	TGCGCCAGCAGCGTCCGACAGGGGGGAATTCAAGAGACCCAGTACTTC
TRBJ1-3	few	TRBV7-6	-	15	CASSSEAGPGNTIYF	TGTGCCAGCAGCTCCGAGGCGGGTCCGGGAAACACCATATATTTT
TRBJ1-1	-	TRBV9	-	13	CASSGTGTPEAFF	TGTGCCAGCAGCGGAACCGGGACACCTGAAGCTTTCTTT
TRBJ1-1	-	TRBV29-1	-	13	CSVEATGNTEAFF	TGCAGCGTTGAAGCAACAGGGAACACTGAAGCTTTCTTT
TRBJ2-1	-	TRBV5-3	TRBD2	16	CARSLSDLAGDNEQFF	TGTGCCAGAAGCTTGTCTGATCTAGCGGGGGACAATGAGCAGTTCTTC
TRBJ1-2	-	TRBV15	-	14	CATSTGTRLRGYTF	TGTGCCACCAGCACAGGAACAAGGTTGAGAGGCTACACCTTC
TRBJ2-1	-	TRBV10-3	TRBD2	15	CAIRGTSGSIHEQFF	TGTGCCATCAGAGGGACTAGCGGGAGTATTCATGAGCAGTTCTTC
TRBJ1-1	-	TRBV6-1	TRBD1	14	CATQPDRGKTEAFF	TGTGCCACCCAACCAGACAGGGGGAAAACTGAAGCTTTCTTT
TRBJ1-1	-	TRBV4-1	TRBD1	13	CASSPTGLTEAFF	TGCGCCAGCAGCCCGACAGGGCTCACTGAAGCTTTCTTT
TRBJ2-3	-	TRBV30	-	15	CAWSVPGWESATQYF	TGTGCCTGGAGTGTACCTGGGTGGGAGTCGGCTACGCAGTATTTT
TRBJ2-3	-	TRBV6-1	TRBD1	14	CASTDRGNTDTQYF	TGTGCCAGCACGGACAGGGGGAACACAGATACGCAGTATTTT
TRBJ2-5	once	TRBV19	TRBD2	17	CASSIMGLAGVGETQYF	TGTGCCAGTAGTATAATGGGACTAGCGGGAGTCGGGGAGACCCAGTACTTC
TRBJ1-1	-	TRBV28	-	14	CASSLPRLNTEAFF	TGTGCCAGCAGTCTTCCCAGGTTAAACACTGAAGCTTTCTTT
TRBJ2-7	-	TRBV4-1	TRBD1	15	CASSQVGTGGYEQYF	TGCGCCAGCAGCCAAGTTGGGACAGGGGGCTACGAGCAGTACTTC
TRBJ2-1	-	TRBV2	-	13	CASSDPFAVGQFF	TGTGCCAGCAGTGACCCCTTCGCGGTTGGGCAGTTCTTC
TRBJ2-7	-	TRBV10-3	TRBD1	20	CAISVASRTGAKAPTYEQYF	TGTGCCATCAGTGTTGCGTCCCGGACAGGGGCAAAGGCGCCAACCTACGAGCAGTACTTC
TRBJ2-7	-	TRBV19	-	16	CASSISDRVYSYEQYF	TGTGCCAGTAGTATTTCCGACAGAGTCTATTCCTACGAGCAGTACTTC
TRBJ2-7	-	TRBV10-3	-	14	CAISGESLSYEQYF	TGTGCCATCAGTGGCGAGTCACTTTCCTACGAGCAGTACTTC
TRBJ1-1	-	TRBV27	-	14	CASSLKTRQGEAFF	TGTGCCAGCAGTTTAAAGACTCGGCAGGGTGAAGCTTTCTTT
TRBJ2-3	-	TRBV10-1	TRBD2	13	CASGLADTDTQYF	TGCGCCAGTGGACTAGCGGACACAGATACGCAGTATTTT
TRBJ2-4	-	TRBV2	-	15	CASSESAFAKNIQYF	TGTGCCAGCAGTGAGTCAGCGTTTGCCAAAAACATTCAGTACTTC
TRBJ1-2	-	TRBV6-5	-	14	CASSYSGRAYGYTF	TGTGCCAGCAGTTACTCGGGCAGGGCGTATGGCTACACCTTC